This T cell receptor (beta chain) came from a study of blood T cells in healthy people across ages (dated by TCRdb to between 2015 and 2016). About the investigation overall: In model experiments, roughly one uniquely barcoded TCR beta cDNA molecule per two T cells was captured by template switching. To avoid experimental bias, donors of different ages were distributed randomly across sequencing lanes. Two additional independent replicas of 1 million unique cDNA reads from the same blood draw were analyzed for two donors (one aged 18 to 30 and one aged 80 or older). The donors were divided into four age groups: young (average approximately 17 years), middle-aged (about 39), aged (under 70) and long-lived (82). Age-related changes in TCR beta repertoire diversity were measured in the study by deep sequencing normalized with unique cDNA molecular identifiers. The investigation overall reported the following: Donor CMV infection status was unknown, potentially confounding age-related changes in expanded clonotypes. Observed TCR beta diversity per million T cells fell roughly linearly with age, and a significant reduction was already apparent by age around 40. Observed TCR beta diversity correlated strongly with the percentage of naive T cells measured by flow cytometry. Compared with the aged group, more naive CD4+ T cells, fewer expanded clones and increased TCR diversity were shown by the long-lived group, suggesting age selection. Estimates of total diversity based on one million sequenced T cells were considered lower bounds and underestimates. Because profiling used bulk unsorted PBMCs, naive and antigen-experienced compartments could not be compared conclusively.

In its sample, this clonotype was seen a few times. This receptor's antigen is unknown. Qualities for individual bases were not recorded, and no much larger clone is one base off. The approximately 40 donors, aged roughly 6 to 95 years, were systemically healthy Caucasian individuals from Russia. Each donor gave approximately 10 milliliters of peripheral blood, collected into EDTA-treated Vacutainer tubes. Ficoll-Paque density-gradient centrifugation was used to isolate PBMCs, with at least 6.5 million per sample. Total RNA, at least 6 micrograms per sample, was extracted from PBMCs with Trizol reagent. The percentages of naive CD45RAhigh/CD27high T cells were determined by flow cytometry on a PBMC aliquot from every donor. The method behind the library was 5' RACE. Instrument used: Illumina HiSeq 2500. A second PCR of about 7 to 12 cycles was run with a J-beta primer mix and a sample-barcoded 5' primer. A template-switch 5' adaptor carrying 12 random nucleotides introduced a unique molecular identifier onto each TCR beta cDNA molecule. At least 2.5 million CDR3-containing paired-end reads were obtained from each sample. The Mint cDNA synthesis kit, primed by a TRBC-specific oligonucleotide, was used to synthesize first-strand cDNA from all RNA. Following uracil-DNA glycosylase treatment, a first 18-cycle PCR with universal primers M1SS and BC2_uni_R was performed on all cDNA. As for the original processing: For normalization, 1 million high-quality reads, each with a distinct molecular identifier, were randomly selected from each sample. Instead of being binned into consensus sequences, reads with shared molecular identifiers were discarded. MiTCR, with a Q25 quality threshold and the strictest error-elimination algorithm, was used for CDR3 identification, clonotype clustering and error correction. A nonparametric unseen species model with Euler transformation was used to estimate a lower bound on total TCR beta diversity. TCRdb itself trimmed the public reads at Q25 with fastp, ran MiXCR and retained productive beta chains. Each entry is one CDR3 protein sequence, shown with its most common DNA and genes. It is TCRdb's table, rather than the study itself, that gives the V and J calls and clone size. The sample table holds around 900,000 distinct CDR3 sequences, of which 29% were seen once. The ten largest clones add up to 15% to 20% of the sample.

The sequenced material came from blood. This receptor was identified in a woman of 80 years or more in good health.

The nucleotides are TGTGCCAGCTCACCTTCCGTGGTGACAGATACGCAGTATTTT. This yields the protein CASSPSVVTDTQYF. This receptor chain uses TRBV18 and TRBJ2-3, with no D gene named confidently. The CDR3 covers 14 residues, taking in both the cysteine and the phenylalanine. Here the CDR3 DNA is all that survives: 42 bases in frame from base 1. CDR1 and CDR2 are read off the germline V gene as KGHSH and LQKENI. Relative to germline, V is 3 bases shorter and J is 3 bases shorter, with 10 bases between their ends.